This TCR beta chain was captured in a study of T cell responses to AZD1222 COVID-19 vaccine. Data came from immunoSEQ multiplex PCR; TCRdb stores just in-frame clones and leaves some out. The table includes 150,000 to 200,000 clones, roughly 91% detected once. The V gene's germline CDR1 is SNHLY and CDR2 FYNNEI. The CDR3 sequence is 14 residues long. With 6 bases clipped from V and 4 bases from J, the junction kept 8 bases outside the gene matches. The sample consisted of peripheral blood, taken 28 days after the second AZD1222 dose. The origin of this receptor is an adult who received the AZD1222 COVID-19 vaccine. The rearrangement links TRBV2 to TRBJ2-7; 8 positions match TRBD1. The CDR3 DNA reads as TGTGCCAGCAGAACCACAGGGGGAAGGTACGAGCAGTACTTC. It translates to CASRTTGGRYEQYF.